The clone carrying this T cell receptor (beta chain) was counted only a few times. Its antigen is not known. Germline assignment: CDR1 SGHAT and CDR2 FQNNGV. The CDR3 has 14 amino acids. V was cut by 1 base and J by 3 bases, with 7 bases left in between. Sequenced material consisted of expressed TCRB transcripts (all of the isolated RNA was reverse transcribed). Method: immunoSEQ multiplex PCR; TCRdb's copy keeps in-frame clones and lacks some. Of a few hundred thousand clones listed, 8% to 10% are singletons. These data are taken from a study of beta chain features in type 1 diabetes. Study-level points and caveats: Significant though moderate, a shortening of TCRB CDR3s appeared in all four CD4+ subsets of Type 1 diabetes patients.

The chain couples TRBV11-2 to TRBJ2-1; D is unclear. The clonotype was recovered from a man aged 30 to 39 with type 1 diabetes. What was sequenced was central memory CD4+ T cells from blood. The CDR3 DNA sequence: TGTGCCAGCAGCTTAGGAGAAAACTACAATGAGCAGTTCTTC. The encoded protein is CASSLGENYNEQFF.